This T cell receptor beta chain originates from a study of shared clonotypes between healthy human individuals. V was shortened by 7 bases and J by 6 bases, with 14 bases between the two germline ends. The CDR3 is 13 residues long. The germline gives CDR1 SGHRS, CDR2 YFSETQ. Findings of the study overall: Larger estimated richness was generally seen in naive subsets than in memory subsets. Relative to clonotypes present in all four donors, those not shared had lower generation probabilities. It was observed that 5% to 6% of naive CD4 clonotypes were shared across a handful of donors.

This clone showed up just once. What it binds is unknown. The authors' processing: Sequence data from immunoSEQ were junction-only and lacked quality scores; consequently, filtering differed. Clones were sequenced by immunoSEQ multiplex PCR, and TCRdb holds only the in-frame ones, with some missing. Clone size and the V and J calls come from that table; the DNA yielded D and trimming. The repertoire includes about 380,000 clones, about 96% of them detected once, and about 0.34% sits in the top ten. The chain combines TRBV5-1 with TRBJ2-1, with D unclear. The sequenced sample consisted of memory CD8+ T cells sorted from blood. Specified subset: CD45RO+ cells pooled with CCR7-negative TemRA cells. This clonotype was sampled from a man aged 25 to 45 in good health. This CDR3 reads CASSIFLGNEQFF. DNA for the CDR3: TGCGCCAGCTCCATTTTTCTAGGCAATGAGCAGTTCTTC.